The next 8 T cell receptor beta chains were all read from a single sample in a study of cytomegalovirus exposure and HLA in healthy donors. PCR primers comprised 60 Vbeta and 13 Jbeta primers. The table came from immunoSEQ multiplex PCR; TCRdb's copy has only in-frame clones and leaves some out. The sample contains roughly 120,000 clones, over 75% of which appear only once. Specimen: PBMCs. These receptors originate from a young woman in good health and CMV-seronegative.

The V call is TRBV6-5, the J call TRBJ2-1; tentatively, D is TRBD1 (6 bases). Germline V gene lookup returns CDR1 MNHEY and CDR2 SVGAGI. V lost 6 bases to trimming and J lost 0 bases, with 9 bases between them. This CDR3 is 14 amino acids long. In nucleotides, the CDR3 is TGTGCCAGCAGACAGGGCTTCTCCTACAATGAGCAGTTCTTC. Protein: CASRQGFSYNEQFF.

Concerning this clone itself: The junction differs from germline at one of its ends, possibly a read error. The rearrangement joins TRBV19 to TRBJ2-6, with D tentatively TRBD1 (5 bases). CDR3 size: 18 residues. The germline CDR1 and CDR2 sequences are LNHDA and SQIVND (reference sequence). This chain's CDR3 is CASSVMAAFRSGANGLTF. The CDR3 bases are TGTGCCAGTAGTGTTATGGCCGCGTTTCGCTCTGGGGCCAACGGCCTGACTTTC. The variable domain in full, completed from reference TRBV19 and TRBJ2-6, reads DGGITQSPKYLFRKEGQNVTLSCEQNLNHDAMYWYRQDPGQGLRLIYYSQIVNDFQKGDIAEGYSVSREKKESFPLTVTSAQKNPTAFYLCASSVMAAFRSGANGLTFGAGSRLTVL.

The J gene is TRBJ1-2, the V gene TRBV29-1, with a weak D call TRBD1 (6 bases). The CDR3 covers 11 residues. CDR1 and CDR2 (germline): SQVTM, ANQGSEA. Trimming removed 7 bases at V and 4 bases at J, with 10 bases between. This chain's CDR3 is CSAKGGYGYTF. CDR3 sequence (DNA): TGCAGCGCAAAAGGGGGCTATGGCTACACCTTC.

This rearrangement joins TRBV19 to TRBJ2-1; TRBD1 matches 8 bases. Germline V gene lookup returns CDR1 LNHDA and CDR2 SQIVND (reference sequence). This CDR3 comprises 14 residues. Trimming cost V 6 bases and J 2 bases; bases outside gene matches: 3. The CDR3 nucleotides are TGTGCCAGTAGGGACAGGGAAGCCTACAATGAGCAGTTCTTC. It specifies CASRDREAYNEQFF.

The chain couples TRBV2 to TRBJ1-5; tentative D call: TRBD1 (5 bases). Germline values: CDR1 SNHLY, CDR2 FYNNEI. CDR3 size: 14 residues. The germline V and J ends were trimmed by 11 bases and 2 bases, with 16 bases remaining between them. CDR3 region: CAGGKGAGNQPQHF. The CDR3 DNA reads TGTGCCGGTGGGAAAGGGGCCGGCAATCAGCCCCAGCATTTT.

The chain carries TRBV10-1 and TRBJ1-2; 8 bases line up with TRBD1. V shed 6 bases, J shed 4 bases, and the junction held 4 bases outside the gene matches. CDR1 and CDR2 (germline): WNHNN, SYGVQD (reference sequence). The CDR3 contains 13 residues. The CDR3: CASSRGQGYGYTF. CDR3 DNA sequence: TGCGCCAGCAGCAGGGGGCAAGGCTATGGCTACACCTTC.

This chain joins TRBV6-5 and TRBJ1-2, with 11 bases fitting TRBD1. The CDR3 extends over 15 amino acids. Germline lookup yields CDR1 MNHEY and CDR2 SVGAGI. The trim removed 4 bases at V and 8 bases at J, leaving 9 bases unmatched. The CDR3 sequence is CASSSWDRGDVGYTF. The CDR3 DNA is TGTGCCAGCAGTTCTTGGGACAGGGGGGACGTCGGCTACACCTTC.

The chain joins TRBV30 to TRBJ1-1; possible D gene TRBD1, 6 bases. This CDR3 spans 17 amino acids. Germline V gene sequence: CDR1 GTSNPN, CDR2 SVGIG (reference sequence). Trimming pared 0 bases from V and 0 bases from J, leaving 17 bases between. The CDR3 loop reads CAWSVRTGQPMNTEAFF. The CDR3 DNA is TGTGCCTGGAGTGTTCGGACGGGACAACCTATGAACACTGAAGCTTTCTTT.